Each of the 13 T cell receptor beta chains below was sequenced from the same sample in a study of CD8+CD57+ T cells in acquired aplastic anemia. TCR beta VDJ and CDR3 profiling used genomic DNA as template. TCRdb itself ran the reads through MiXCR, one entry per CDR3 protein. The data show roughly 170,000 distinct CDR3 sequences, with approximately 60% seen just once and 45% to 50% held by the top ten. The sample taken for sequencing was sorted CD4+, CD8+, or CD8+CD57+ T cells (not recorded which) from PBMCs. The receptor source for this set is a human donor in good health.

Remarks on this clonotype: At one end the junction does not follow the germline gene, possibly because of a read error. The chain recombines TRBV6-1 with TRBJ2-2; D may correspond to TRBD1 or TRBD2 (5 bases each). This CDR3 spans 14 amino acids. The germline V gene has CDR1 MNHNS and CDR2 SASEGT. The CDR3 reads CASSEVGAAGELLF. The CDR3 coding sequence is TGTGCCAGCAGTGAAGTCGGGGCGGCCGGGGAGCTGCTTTTT.

This clonotype was seen more than once but under ten times. V and J are TRBV29-1 and TRBJ2-3; D is undetermined. CDR3 length equals 12 residues. CDR1 is SQVTM, CDR2 ANQGSEA, per germline. V lost 4 bases, J lost 0 bases, and 5 bases lay in between. The CDR3 region has the DNA TGCAGCGTTGTTCGTAGCACAGATACGCAGTATTTT. Translated: CSVVRSTDTQYF.

The chain is built from TRBV20-1 and TRBJ2-3, with 7 nucleotides matching TRBD2. The germline CDR1 and CDR2 sequences are DFQATT and SNEGSKA (reference sequence). CDR3 length: 14 residues. The V and J ends lost 0 bases and 1 base, in that order; junction bases with no gene match: 1. Here the CDR3 reads CSARDRGGTDTQYF. Written as DNA, the CDR3 is TGCAGTGCTAGAGATCGGGGGGGCACAGATACGCAGTATTTT.

The chain is built from TRBV2 and TRBJ2-2; D is uncertain. From germline, CDR1 is SNHLY and CDR2 FYNNEI. V was cut by 7 bases and J by 3 bases, with 6 bases left in between. CDR3 length equals 12 residues. CDR3 sequence (DNA): TGTGCCAGCACCTCTTACACCGGGGAGCTGTTTTTT. Translated, it gives CASTSYTGELFF.

This clonotype showed up just a few times. Mismatch with germline at one junction end may stem from a read error. J is TRBJ2-5 and V is TRBV7-8; D gene ambiguous. The CDR3 is made up of 12 amino acids. The germline V gene has CDR1 SGHVS and CDR2 FQNEAQ. CDR3 bases: TGTGCCAGCAGCTTCAACCAGGAGACCCAGTACTTC. It encodes CASSFNQETQYF.

This clonotype appeared many times. The chain carries TRBV6-5 and TRBJ2-7; 13 positions match TRBD2. V lost 0 bases to trimming and J lost 5 bases; unmatched junction nucleotides: 13. The germline gives CDR1 MNHEY, CDR2 SVGAGI. This CDR3 has 19 residues. CDR3 sequence: CASSYSAPWTSGSSHEQYF. As DNA, the CDR3 is TGTGCCAGCAGTTACTCGGCTCCCTGGACTAGCGGGAGTAGCCACGAGCAGTACTTC.

This clonotype was seen repeatedly, ten times or more. The V and J genes are TRBV7-9 and TRBJ2-3; D is unresolved. The CDR3 has 14 residues. Per germline, CDR1 SEHNR and CDR2 FQNEAQ (reference sequence). V lost 3 bases and J lost 2, with 9 bases in between. CDR3 loop: CASSFLGNTDTQYF. The CDR3 DNA reads TGTGCCAGCAGCTTTCTAGGTAACACAGATACGCAGTATTTT.

The chain joins TRBV12-3 or TRBV12-4 to TRBJ2-5; D remains unclear. CDR3 length equals 12 residues. V was pared by 6 bases and J by 2 bases, with 7 bases between. The CDR3 sequence is CASSQSQETQYF. CDR3 bases: TGTGCCAGCAGCCAGTCTCAAGAGACCCAGTACTTC.

The rearrangement joins TRBV5-1 to TRBJ2-3; 10 bases are a match to TRBD2. Germline trimming cut 4 bases from V and 5 bases from J; bases unmatched to any gene: 10. Germline CDR1 SGHRS, CDR2 YFSETQ. The CDR3 is 16 residues long. CDR3 amino acids: CASSHLSGGAEDTQYF. CDR3 DNA sequence: TGCGCCAGCAGCCACCTAAGCGGGGGGGCAGAAGATACGCAGTATTTT.

The V call is TRBV2, the J call TRBJ2-1; maybe TRBD2 (6 bases). V lost 5 bases and J 9 bases, leaving 14 bases between the germline ends. The germline V gene encodes CDR1 SNHLY and CDR2 FYNNEI. There are 13 residues in the CDR3. The CDR3 region has the DNA TGTGCCAGCAGTTCGCTAGCGTTGGGTGAGCAGTTCTTC. Translating it yields CASSSLALGEQFF. Variable domain in full (rest from reference TRBV2 and TRBJ2-1): EPEVTQTPSHQVTQMGQEVILRCVPISNHLYFYWYRQILGQKVEFLVSFYNNEISEKSEIFDDQFSVERPDGSNFTLKIRSTKLEDSAMYFCASSSLALGEQFFGPGTRLTVL.

This clonotype was picked up one time. V and J are TRBV20-1 and TRBJ2-3; D remains unclear. Germline V lookup: CDR1 DFQATT, CDR2 SNEGSKA (reference sequence). This CDR3 comprises 14 residues. Trimming cost V 5 bases and J 3 bases, with 15 bases left between them. The CDR3 coding sequence is TGCAGTGCTCCCTCTTCCGGTTGGACAGATACGCAGTATTTT. Its protein is CSAPSSGWTDTQYF.

The chain links TRBV20-1 to TRBJ2-7, with D possibly matching TRBD1 (5 bases). The V end lost 4 bases, the J end lost 3 bases, and 13 bases lay between the germline ends. The CDR3 runs 13 residues. Germline CDR1 and CDR2: DFQATT and SNEGSKA (reference sequence). CDR3 sequence reads: CSAISGLSYEQYF. The CDR3 DNA reads TGCAGTGCTATCTCAGGGTTAAGCTACGAGCAGTACTTC.

This clonotype was seen a handful of times. As DNA, the CDR3 is TGCAGTGCCGCTACCCCGGGGGGTCGGAAAAATGAGCAGTTCTTC. It codes for CSAATPGGRKNEQFF. This sequence joins TRBV20-1 and TRBJ2-1; TRBD2 aligns across 7 bases. The CDR3 runs to 15 residues. Germline assignment: CDR1 DFQATT and CDR2 SNEGSKA (reference sequence). V lost 6 bases and J lost 7; bases outside the gene matches: 15.